Listed here are 3 T cell receptor beta chains from one sample, sequenced in a study of Graves' ophthalmopathy and Graves' hyperthyroidism. For repertoire sequencing, the TCR beta CDR3 regions were amplified from RNA transcripts. Scientists carried out first-round RT-PCR using HTBI primers and then a second-round multiplex PCR. In TCRdb, the multiplex PCR reads were re-called with MiXCR into one record per CDR3 protein. The sample has fewer than 350,000 distinct CDR3 sequences; roughly 15% are singletons. The sequenced material came from peripheral blood. These receptors came from an adult man with Graves' ophthalmopathy.

This clonotype was seen at least ten times. The chain employs TRBV4-2 and TRBJ1-2; tentative D call: TRBD1 (5 bases). The CDR3 is 15 amino acids. CDR1 and CDR2 from the germline V gene are LGHNA and YNFKEQ. V lost 0 bases to trimming and J lost 6 bases, with 14 bases between them. In DNA form, the CDR3 reads TGTGCCAGCAGCCAAGATTGGGGGAGATTTAATGGCTACACCTTC. Amino acids: CASSQDWGRFNGYTF.

This clonotype was counted at least ten times. The J gene is TRBJ2-2, the V gene TRBV29-1; possible D gene TRBD2, 7 bases. Germline V gene lookup returns CDR1 SQVTM and CDR2 ANQGSEA. CDR3 size: 17 residues. V was clipped by 6 bases and J by 0 bases, with 20 bases between them. This CDR3 reads CSVGSGSGGTNTGELFF. The CDR3 nucleotides read TGCAGCGTGGGATCGGGGTCGGGGGGCACGAACACCGGGGAGCTGTTTTTT.

This clonotype appeared many times. The V call is TRBV10-1, the J call TRBJ2-5, with 10 bases identical to TRBD1. The CDR3 is 15 residues long. Germline assignment: CDR1 WNHNN and CDR2 SYGVQD (reference sequence). Trimming cost V 2 bases and J 2 bases; bases outside gene matches: 2. The CDR3 spells CASSEGTGDQETQYF. CDR3 in DNA: TGCGCCAGCAGTGAGGGGACAGGGGATCAAGAGACCCAGTACTTC.